This T cell receptor beta chain originates from a study of Ad26.COV2.S vaccination and SARS-CoV-2 variants listed by TCRdb under 2021. Regarding the complete study: Vaccine-arm donors were drawn from COV1001, a multicentre, randomized, double-blind, placebo-controlled phase I-IIa trial of Ad26.COV2.S in healthy adults. The specificity and breadth of SARS-CoV-2-reactive T cell receptors after Ad26.COV2.S vaccination were assessed by TCRbeta repertoire sequencing. Investigators did not know the trial group allocation while performing experiments and assessing outcomes. A total of 32 samples were included in the TCR-sequenced set, comprising 19 Ad26.COV2.S vaccine recipients, 5 placebo recipients and 8 SARS-CoV-2 convalescent individuals. Dosing of Ad26.COV2.S was intramuscular, at either 5x10^10 or 1x10^11 viral particles, delivered as one shot or as two shots spaced 56 days apart. Participants in the trial were split at random into five groups of five each, receiving low-dose or high-dose Ad26.COV2.S once or twice, or else placebo on both occasions.

About this clone: Its specific antigen is unknown. No clone much larger than this one lies a single base away; base qualities are absent. The same CDR3 can be traced to other DNA sequences in this sample.

In light of the paper, this sample's treatment or condition label describes: around 19 received Ad26.COV2.S at low or high dose, single or two shots; about 5 received placebo; per-sample allocation not given. For vaccine and placebo recipients, the sequenced repertoires came from samples collected on day 63 after the first injection. In Cohort 1b, fewer than 30 adults aged 18-55 years were enrolled at a single site in Boston, USA, between 29 July and 7 August 2020. Ad26.COV2.S consisted of a replication-incompetent adenovirus type 26 vector by which a prefusion-stabilized SARS-CoV-2 spike protein from the original Wuhan strain was expressed. General conclusions and limits of the study: Vaccine and placebo recipients had comparable non-spike TCR breadth, which fits with the vaccine containing only spike. The authors noted that total T cell responses may have been underestimated by the TCR breadth and depth analyses. Ad26.COV2.S recipients had higher spike-specific TCR breadth than placebo recipients (P = 0.0014). The study was not powered for comparison of responses between vaccine doses or regimens. After vaccination, substantial breadth of spike-specific CD8+ and CD4+ T cell responses was reported.

The CDR3 sequence holds 13 residues, the cysteine and phenylalanine included. Just CDR3 DNA is preserved here, 39 bases in frame from base 1. CDR1 SGHTA and CDR2 FQGTGA are derived from the germline V gene. V is shortened by 0 bases, J by 4 bases, and the region joining them spans 6 bases. TCRbeta CDR3 regions were sequenced with the immunoSEQ Assay. After extraction, genomic DNA underwent amplification by bias-controlled multiplex PCR, followed by high-throughput sequencing. The published analysis was carried out like this. Collapsing and filtering of sequences were performed to quantify the absolute abundance of each unique TCRbeta CDR3 region. Usable DNA was measured by amplifying reference genes present in all nucleated cells, and TCRbeta template counts were normalized to that usable DNA to estimate T cell fraction. Repertoire TCRs were annotated as SARS-CoV-2-specific by exact matching of V gene, CDR3 amino acid sequence and J gene to a known reactive TCR set. The reference SARS-CoV-2 TCR set was derived from MIRA and filtered for enrichment in COVID-19-positive ImmuneCODE repertoires, a step that removed public or cross-reactive TCRs. Using the MIRA antigens, annotated TCRs were further analysed by specific ORF or by position within an ORF. Breadth was defined as annotated unique rearrangements over total unique productive rearrangements; depth was the summed frequency of those rearrangements. Two-sided Wilcoxon rank-sum tests were used to compare TCR breadth between groups. The table comes from immuneACCESS by way of TCRdb, which keeps in-frame sequences with V and J called. Part of the clones is missing from these tables; in studies checked, under half for an unresolved V gene and the rest for unknown reasons. The V and J calls and clone size are taken from that table; D and trimming were inferred from the DNA. This sample lists some 390,000 clones; approximately 91% were detected once. Around 1.9% of the sample is held by the ten biggest clonotypes.

This TCR was recovered from a person between 18 and 65 years old who received the Ad26.COV2.S COVID-19 vaccine or a placebo. The sequence links TRBV7-3 to TRBJ2-5, with the D gene not clear enough to name. Source: peripheral blood, taken in a trial of Ad26.COV2.S vaccine versus placebo. The sequence in DNA is TGTGCCAGCAGCTTAACGCGAGGAGAGACCCAGTACTTC. Its translation is CASSLTRGETQYF.